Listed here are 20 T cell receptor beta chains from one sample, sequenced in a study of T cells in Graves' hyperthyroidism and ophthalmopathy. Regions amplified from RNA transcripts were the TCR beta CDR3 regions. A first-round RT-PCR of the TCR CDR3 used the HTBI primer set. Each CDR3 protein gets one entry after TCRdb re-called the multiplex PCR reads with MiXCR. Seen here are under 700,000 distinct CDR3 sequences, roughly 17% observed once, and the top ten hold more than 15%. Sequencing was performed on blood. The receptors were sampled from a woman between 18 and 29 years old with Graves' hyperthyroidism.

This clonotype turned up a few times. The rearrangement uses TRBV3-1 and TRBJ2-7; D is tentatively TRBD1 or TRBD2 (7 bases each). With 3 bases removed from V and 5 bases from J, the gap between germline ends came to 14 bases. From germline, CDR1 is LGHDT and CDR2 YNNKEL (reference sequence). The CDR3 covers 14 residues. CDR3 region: CASSHRGGGDEQYF. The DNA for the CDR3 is TGTGCCAGCAGCCACAGGGGGGGCGGCGACGAGCAGTACTTC.

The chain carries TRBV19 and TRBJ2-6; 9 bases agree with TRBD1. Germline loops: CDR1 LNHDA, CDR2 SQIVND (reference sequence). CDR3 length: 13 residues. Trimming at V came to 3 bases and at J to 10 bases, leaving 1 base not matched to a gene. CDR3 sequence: CASSMTGGNVLTF. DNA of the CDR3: TGTGCCAGTAGTATGACAGGGGGAAACGTCCTGACTTTC.

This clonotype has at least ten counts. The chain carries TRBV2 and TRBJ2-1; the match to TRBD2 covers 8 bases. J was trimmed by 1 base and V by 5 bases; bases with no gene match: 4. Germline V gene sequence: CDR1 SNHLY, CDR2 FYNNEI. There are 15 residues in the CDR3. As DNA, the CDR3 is TGTGCCAGCAGTCACACTAGCGGTTCCTACAATGAGCAGTTCTTC. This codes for CASSHTSGSYNEQFF.

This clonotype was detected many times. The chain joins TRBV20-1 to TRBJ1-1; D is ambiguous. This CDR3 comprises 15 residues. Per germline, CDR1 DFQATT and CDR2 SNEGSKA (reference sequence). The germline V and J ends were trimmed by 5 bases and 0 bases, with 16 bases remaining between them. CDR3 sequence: CSAAVATRVNTEAFF. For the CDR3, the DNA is TGCAGTGCTGCAGTAGCCACACGGGTGAACACTGAAGCTTTCTTT.

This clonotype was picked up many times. The CDR3 region has the DNA TGTGCCAGCAGCGTATTGGGACAGGGGACCCAAAATTCACCCCTCCACTTT. Its translation: CASSVLGQGTQNSPLHF. The chain combines TRBV9 with TRBJ1-6; 10 nucleotides agree with TRBD1. The CDR3 runs to 17 residues. V shed 1 base and J 7 bases; nucleotides not matched to a gene: 8. The germline V gene encodes CDR1 SGDLS and CDR2 YYNGEE.

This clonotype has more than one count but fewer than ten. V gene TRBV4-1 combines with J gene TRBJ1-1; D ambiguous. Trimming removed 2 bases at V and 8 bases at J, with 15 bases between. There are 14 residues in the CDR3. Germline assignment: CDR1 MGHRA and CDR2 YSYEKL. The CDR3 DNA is TGCGCCAGCAGCCAACGGCCATTGGACGGAGAAGCTTTCTTT. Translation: CASSQRPLDGEAFF.

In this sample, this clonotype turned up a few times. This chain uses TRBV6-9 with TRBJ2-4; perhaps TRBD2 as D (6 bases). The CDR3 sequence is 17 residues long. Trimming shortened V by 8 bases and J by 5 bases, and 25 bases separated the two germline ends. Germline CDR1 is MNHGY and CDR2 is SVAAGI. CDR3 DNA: TGTGCCAGCCCAAGACGGGACTCAGGGCGTAGGGAAAACATTCAGTACTTC. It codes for CASPRRDSGRRENIQYF.

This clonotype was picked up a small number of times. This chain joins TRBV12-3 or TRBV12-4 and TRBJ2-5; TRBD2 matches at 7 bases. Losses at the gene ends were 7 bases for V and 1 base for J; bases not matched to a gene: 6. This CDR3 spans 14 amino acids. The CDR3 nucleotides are TGTGCCAGCAATCGGGGGGTGGCCCAAGAGACCCAGTACTTC. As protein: CASNRGVAQETQYF.

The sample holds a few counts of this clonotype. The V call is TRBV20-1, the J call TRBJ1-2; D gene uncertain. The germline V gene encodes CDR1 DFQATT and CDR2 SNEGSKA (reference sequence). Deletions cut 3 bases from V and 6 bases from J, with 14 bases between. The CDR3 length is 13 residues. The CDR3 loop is CSARRGNLDGYTF. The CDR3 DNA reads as TGCAGTGCTAGGCGGGGAAATTTGGATGGCTACACCTTC.

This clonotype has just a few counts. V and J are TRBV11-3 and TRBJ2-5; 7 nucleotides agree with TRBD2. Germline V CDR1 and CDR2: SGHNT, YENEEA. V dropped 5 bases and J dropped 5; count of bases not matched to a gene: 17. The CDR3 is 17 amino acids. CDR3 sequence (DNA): TGTGCCAGCAGCATCCCATCCGGCGGGGGTAACTCGGAGACCCAGTACTTC. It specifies CASSIPSGGGNSETQYF.

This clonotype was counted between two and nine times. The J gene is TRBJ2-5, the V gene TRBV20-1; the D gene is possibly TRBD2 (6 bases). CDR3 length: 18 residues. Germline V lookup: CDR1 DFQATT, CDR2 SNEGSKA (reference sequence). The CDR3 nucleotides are TGCAGCTCAGCTAGGGAAATAGATGGAGGGGCGTACCAAGAGACCCAGTACTTC. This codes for CSSAREIDGGAYQETQYF.

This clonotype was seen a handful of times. The CDR3 sequence: CASRRDREDNEQFF. CDR3 DNA: TGTGCCAGCCGCCGGGACCGGGAGGACAATGAGCAGTTCTTC. The chain links TRBV19 to TRBJ2-1, with 7 bases matching TRBD2. This CDR3 is 14 amino acids long. Per the germline V gene, CDR1 is LNHDA and CDR2 is SQIVND (reference sequence). Unmatched junction bases numbered 10, after V lost 9 bases and J lost 5 bases.

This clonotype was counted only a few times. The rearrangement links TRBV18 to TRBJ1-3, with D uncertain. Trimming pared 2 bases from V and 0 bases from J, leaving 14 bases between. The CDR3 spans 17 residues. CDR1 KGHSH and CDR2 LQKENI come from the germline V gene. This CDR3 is CASSPGTTLVSGNTIYF. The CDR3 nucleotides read TGTGCCAGCTCACCAGGAACAACCCTTGTCTCTGGAAACACCATATATTTT.

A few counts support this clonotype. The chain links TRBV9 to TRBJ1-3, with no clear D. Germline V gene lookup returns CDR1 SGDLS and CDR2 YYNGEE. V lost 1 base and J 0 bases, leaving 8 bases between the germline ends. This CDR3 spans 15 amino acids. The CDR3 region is CASSVTLGSGNTIYF. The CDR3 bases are TGTGCCAGCAGCGTAACGCTTGGCTCTGGAAACACCATATATTTT. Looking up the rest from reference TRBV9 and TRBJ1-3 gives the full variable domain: DSGVTQTPKHLITATGQRVTLRCSPRSGDLSVYWYQQSLDQGLQFLIQYYNGEERAKGNILERFSAQQFPDLHSELNLSSLELGDSALYFCASSVTLGSGNTIYFGEGSWLTVV.

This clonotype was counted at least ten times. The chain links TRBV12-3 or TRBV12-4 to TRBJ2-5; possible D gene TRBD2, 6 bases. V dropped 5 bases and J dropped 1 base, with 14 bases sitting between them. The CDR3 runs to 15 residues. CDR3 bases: TGTGCCAGCAGTAAGCATGGCGGGGTCCAAGAGACCCAGTACTTC. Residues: CASSKHGGVQETQYF.

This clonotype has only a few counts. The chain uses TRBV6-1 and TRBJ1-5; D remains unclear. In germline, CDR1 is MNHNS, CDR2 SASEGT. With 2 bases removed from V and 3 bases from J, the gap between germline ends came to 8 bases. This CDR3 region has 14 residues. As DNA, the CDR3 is TGTGCCAGCAGTGAAATGAACTACAATCAGCCCCAGCATTTT. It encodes CASSEMNYNQPQHF.

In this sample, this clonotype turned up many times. CDR3 amino acids: CASSLDRNSPLHF. The CDR3 nucleotides read TGTGCCAGCAGCCTCGACAGGAATTCACCCCTCCACTTT. The V gene is TRBV7-2, the J gene TRBJ1-6; possibly TRBD1 for D (6 bases). With 5 bases removed from V and 7 bases from J, the gap between germline ends came to 9 bases. The CDR3 extends over 13 amino acids. In germline, CDR1 is SGHTA, CDR2 FQGNSA. The whole variable domain, remainder taken from reference TRBV7-2 and TRBJ1-6, is GAGVSQSPSNKVTEKGKDVELRCDPISGHTALYWYRQSLGQGLEFLIYFQGNSAPDKSGLPSDRFSAERTGGSVSTLTIQRTQQEDSAVYLCASSLDRNSPLHFGNGTRLTVT.

The CDR3 loop is CASSYGPPSGANVLTF. The CDR3 DNA follows: TGTGCCAGCAGCTACGGGCCCCCCTCTGGGGCCAACGTCCTGACTTTC. V usage is TRBV7-3 and J usage is TRBJ2-6, with unresolved D. Deletions cut 4 bases from V and 0 bases from J, with 10 bases between. Looked up from germline, CDR1 is SGHTA and CDR2 is FQGTGA. The CDR3 has 16 residues. Variable domain in full (rest from reference TRBV7-3 and TRBJ2-6): GAGVSQTPSNKVTEKGKYVELRCDPISGHTALYWYRQSLGQGPEFLIYFQGTGAADDSGLPNDRFFAVRPEGSVSTLKIQRTERGDSAVYLCASSYGPPSGANVLTFGAGSRLTVL.

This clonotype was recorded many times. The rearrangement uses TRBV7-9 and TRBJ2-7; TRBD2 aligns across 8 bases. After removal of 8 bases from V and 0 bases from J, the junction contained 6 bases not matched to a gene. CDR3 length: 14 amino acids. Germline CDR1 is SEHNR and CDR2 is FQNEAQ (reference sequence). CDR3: CASRWSGSSYEQYF. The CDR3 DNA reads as TGTGCCAGCCGCTGGAGCGGGAGCTCCTACGAGCAGTACTTC.

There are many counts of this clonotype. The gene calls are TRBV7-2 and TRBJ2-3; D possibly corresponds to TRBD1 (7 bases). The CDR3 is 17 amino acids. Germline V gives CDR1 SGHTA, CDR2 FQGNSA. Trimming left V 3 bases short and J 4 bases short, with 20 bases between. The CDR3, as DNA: TGTGCCAGCAGCTTCCTGAGGACAGGAGGGGCCCCAGATACGCAGTATTTT. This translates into CASSFLRTGGAPDTQYF.